Below, 31 T cell receptor beta chains from the same sample are listed, as sequenced in a study of blood T cell repertoires in COVID-19 (TCRdb year 2020). Libraries came from the immunoSEQ multiplex PCR assay. TCRdb took this table from immuneACCESS and kept in-frame rearrangements with V and J called. Such tables lack part of the clones; where checked against another copy, unresolved V genes explain under half of the gap, and the rest is unexplained. For this sample the table gives around 64,000 clones, of which around 87% were detected only once. Roughly 11% of the sample lies in the top ten. The sequenced sample consisted of peripheral blood. These receptors were taken from a woman aged 18-29 years with acute or convalescent COVID-19.

This clone showed up just a few times. This chain connects TRBV7-2 to TRBJ2-1, with a weak D call TRBD1 (6 bases). This CDR3 has 15 residues. The V and J ends lost 3 bases and 0 bases respectively, with 9 bases between them. Per the germline V gene, CDR1 is SGHTA and CDR2 is FQGNSA. The CDR3 nucleotides read TGTGCCAGCAGCTTCCTCAGGGGCTCCTACAATGAGCAGTTCTTC. This sequence encodes CASSFLRGSYNEQFF.

The chain carries TRBV11-2 and TRBJ2-5; 8 nucleotides match TRBD1. Germline V CDR1 and CDR2: SGHAT, FQNNGV. The CDR3 totals 13 residues. J lost 5 bases, V lost 4 bases, and 3 bases had no gene match. Here the CDR3 DNA reads TGTGCCAGCAGCTCAGGGGGCCCGGAGACCCAGTACTTC. The encoded protein is CASSSGGPETQYF.

The genes are TRBV3-1 (or the pseudogene TRBV3-2) and TRBJ2-5, with TRBD2 matching 9 bases. This CDR3 is 18 amino acids long. Germline loops: CDR1 LGHDT, CDR2 YNNKEL (reference sequence). The ends lost 3 bases at V and 1 base at J; junction bases unmatched: 12. CDR3 in DNA: TGTGCCAGCAGCCAGACTGCCGGGGTAGCGGGGGCCCAAGAGACCCAGTACTTC. Its translation is CASSQTAGVAGAQETQYF.

This chain connects TRBV6-6 to TRBJ2-7, with a tentative D call TRBD1 (6 bases). The CDR3 totals 14 residues. From germline, CDR1 is MNHNY and CDR2 SVGAGI (reference sequence). Trimming shortened V by 5 bases and J by 2 bases, and 13 bases separated the two germline ends. CDR3 in amino acids: CASSQPGQTYEQYF. In DNA form, the CDR3 reads TGTGCCAGCAGTCAGCCGGGACAAACCTACGAGCAGTACTTC.

This chain uses TRBV30 with TRBJ1-4; TRBD1 aligns across 7 bases. Germline-derived CDR1 and CDR2 are GTSNPN and SVGIG (reference sequence). The trim removed 4 bases at V and 8 bases at J, leaving 4 bases unmatched. The CDR3 is 12 residues long. CDR3: CAWNWDSEKLFF. The DNA for the CDR3 is TGTGCCTGGAATTGGGACAGCGAAAAACTGTTTTTT. The full variable domain, in which reference TRBV30 and TRBJ1-4 provide the parts outside the CDR3, is SQTIHQWPATLVQPVGSPLSLECTVEGTSNPNLYWYRQAAGRGLQLLFYSVGIGQISSEVPQNLSASRPQDRQFILSSKKLLLSDSGFYLCAWNWDSEKLFFGSGTQLSVL.

The chain is built from TRBV5-1 and TRBJ1-1; 9 bases map to TRBD1. Germline values: CDR1 SGHRS, CDR2 YFSETQ. The CDR3 runs 17 residues. V shed 6 bases and J 3 bases; nucleotides not matched to a gene: 15. CDR3 amino acids: CASNPGQGLPGDTEAFF. CDR3 coding DNA: TGCGCCAGCAATCCCGGACAGGGGCTGCCTGGGGACACTGAAGCTTTCTTT.

The sample holds one count of this clone. This chain joins TRBV11-2 and TRBJ1-4; D possibly corresponds to TRBD1 (5 bases). Germline lookup yields CDR1 SGHAT and CDR2 FQNNGV. This CDR3 is built from 16 residues. V lost 2 bases to trimming and J lost 0 bases, with 10 bases between them. Written as DNA, the CDR3 is TGTGCCAGCAGCTTAAAGGGGACTCCAACTAATGAAAAACTGTTTTTT. It codes for CASSLKGTPTNEKLFF. Using reference TRBV11-2 and TRBJ1-4 for the parts outside the CDR3, the full variable domain is EAGVAQSPRYKIIEKRQSVAFWCNPISGHATLYWYQQILGQGPKLLIQFQNNGVVDDSQLPKDRFSAERLKGVDSTLKIQPAKLEDSAVYLCASSLKGTPTNEKLFFGSGTQLSVL.

The J gene is TRBJ1-1, the V gene TRBV2, with D perhaps TRBD1 (5 bases). V lost 5 bases and J lost 5, with 9 bases in between. This CDR3 is 12 amino acids long. Germline V CDR1 and CDR2: SNHLY, FYNNEI. The CDR3 DNA follows: TGTGCCAGCAGTTTTCAGGGAACTGAAGCTTTCTTT. It is translated as CASSFQGTEAFF.

The chain is built from TRBV11-2 and TRBJ2-3, with 7 bases that match TRBD2. CDR3 size: 17 residues. The ends lost 4 bases at V and 1 base at J; junction bases unmatched: 11. Germline loops: CDR1 SGHAT, CDR2 FQNNGV. CDR3 sequence: CASSSRALAGGTDTQYF. CDR3 DNA sequence: TGTGCCAGCAGCTCGCGGGCCCTGGCGGGGGGCACAGATACGCAGTATTTT. Variable domain in full (rest from reference TRBV11-2 and TRBJ2-3): EAGVAQSPRYKIIEKRQSVAFWCNPISGHATLYWYQQILGQGPKLLIQFQNNGVVDDSQLPKDRFSAERLKGVDSTLKIQPAKLEDSAVYLCASSSRALAGGTDTQYFGPGTRLTVL.

The J gene is TRBJ1-1, the V gene TRBV4-2; D possibly corresponds to TRBD1 (5 bases). The CDR3 is 16 amino acids. The V end was cut by 0 bases, the J end by 3 bases, with 14 bases between. Germline CDR1 and CDR2: LGHNA and YNFKEQ. The CDR3 sequence: CASSQEAGPWDTEAFF. The CDR3 DNA is TGTGCCAGCAGCCAAGAGGCGGGACCATGGGACACTGAAGCTTTCTTT.

In regard to this clone: One end of the junction is discordant with germline, which a read error may explain. The gene calls are TRBV9 and TRBJ2-7; possibly TRBD2 for D (6 bases). The CDR3 is 11 residues long. Germline CDR1 reads SGDLS; CDR2 reads YYNGEE. CDR3 DNA: TGTGCCAGCAACCCACAATCTGGCGGGGACTTC. Translated, it gives CASNPQSGGDF.

The chain combines TRBV7-9 with TRBJ1-1, with D maybe TRBD1 (6 bases). Germline V lookup: CDR1 SEHNR, CDR2 FQNEAQ (reference sequence). V was trimmed by 5 bases and J by 2 bases, leaving 15 bases between them. This CDR3 contains 15 residues. The CDR3 DNA reads TGTGCCAGCAGCCCCATCACGACAGGCAACACTGAAGCTTTCTTT. It specifies CASSPITTGNTEAFF. The entire variable domain, with the rest obtained from reference TRBV7-9 and TRBJ1-1, is as follows: DTGVSQNPRHKITKRGQNVTFRCDPISEHNRLYWYRQTLGQGPEFLTYFQNEAQLEKSRLLSDRFSAERPKGSFSTLEIQRTEQGDSAMYLCASSPITTGNTEAFFGQGTRLTVV.

This sequence joins TRBV7-8 and TRBJ2-3, with TRBD2 as a possible D gene (5 bases). The CDR3 is made up of 15 amino acids. Trimming cost V 1 base and J 2 bases, with 10 bases left between them. The V gene's germline CDR1 is SGHVS and CDR2 FQNEAQ. In DNA form, the CDR3 reads TGTGCCAGCAGCTTAGAACTAGACTTCACAGATACGCAGTATTTT. Translated, it gives CASSLELDFTDTQYF.

The chain carries TRBV7-2 and TRBJ2-7, with D tentatively TRBD1 (5 bases). Deletions cut 1 base from V and 2 bases from J, with 6 bases between. This CDR3 comprises 13 residues. The germline V gene has CDR1 SGHTA and CDR2 FQGNSA. CDR3 bases: TGTGCCAGCAGCTTAGAGACAGCCTACGAGCAGTACTTC. It codes for CASSLETAYEQYF. Drawing the rest from reference TRBV7-2 and TRBJ2-7, the complete variable domain is GAGVSQSPSNKVTEKGKDVELRCDPISGHTALYWYRQSLGQGLEFLIYFQGNSAPDKSGLPSDRFSAERTGGSVSTLTIQRTQQEDSAVYLCASSLETAYEQYFGPGTRLTVT.

In DNA form, the CDR3 reads TGTGCCAGCAGCTTAGCCCGGGGTCCGGGTAATCAGCCCCAGCATTTT. This codes for CASSLARGPGNQPQHF. The chain recombines TRBV7-8 with TRBJ1-5; D not resolved. The V end lost 0 bases, the J end lost 4 bases, and 13 bases lay between the germline ends. The CDR3 contains 16 residues. Germline V gene lookup returns CDR1 SGHVS and CDR2 FQNEAQ.

This chain connects TRBV6-2 or TRBV6-3 to TRBJ2-7; 13 positions match TRBD2. CDR1 is MNHEY, CDR2 SVGEGT, per germline. There are 17 residues in the CDR3. V shed 6 bases and J 4 bases; nucleotides not matched to a gene: 12. CDR3 in DNA: TGTGCCAGCAGCCCGACAGGGCGGACTAGCGGGAGTTACGAGCAGTACTTC. The encoded protein is CASSPTGRTSGSYEQYF.

As DNA, the CDR3 is TGTGCCAGCAGACGGAGCGGGGACAACTACGAGCAGTACTTC. Its translation is CASRRSGDNYEQYF. This chain uses TRBV7-2 with TRBJ2-7; D may be TRBD2 (7 bases). The germline CDR1 and CDR2 sequences are SGHTA and FQGNSA. This CDR3 is built from 14 residues. V dropped 6 bases and J dropped 3 bases, with 15 bases sitting between them.

The chain links TRBV19 to TRBJ1-2; D uncertain. Germline CDR1 LNHDA, CDR2 SQIVND (reference sequence). The CDR3 sequence is 13 residues long. The V end was cut by 3 bases, the J end by 8 bases, with 13 bases between. This chain's CDR3 is CASSISPEAGYTF. CDR3 nucleotide sequence: TGTGCCAGTAGTATCTCACCGGAGGCAGGCTACACCTTC.

J is TRBJ2-1 and V is TRBV30, with TRBD2 identical over 13 bases. Germline V gives CDR1 GTSNPN, CDR2 SVGIG (reference sequence). With 0 bases clipped from V and 12 bases from J, the junction kept 17 bases outside the gene matches. The CDR3 is made up of 18 amino acids. CDR3 nucleotides: TGTGCCTGGAGTGTAAGAACGGGACTAGCGGGGAACTGGAGGGGGCAGTTCTTC. Amino acid sequence: CAWSVRTGLAGNWRGQFF.

This sequence joins TRBV5-1 and TRBJ2-2, with 15 bases fitting TRBD2. Germline assignment: CDR1 SGHRS and CDR2 YFSETQ. The CDR3 length is 17 residues. V shed 0 bases and J 6 bases; nucleotides not matched to a gene: 3. CDR3 region: CASSLGGLAGGPGELFF. DNA for the CDR3: TGCGCCAGCAGCTTGGGAGGACTAGCGGGAGGGCCCGGGGAGCTGTTTTTT.

The chain combines TRBV28 with TRBJ1-2; a possible D gene is TRBD1 (6 bases). The CDR3 totals 18 residues. Germline CDR1 reads MDHEN; CDR2 reads SYDVKM. Trimming cost V 5 bases and J 0 bases, with 22 bases left between them. The CDR3 is CASSLTLEDRATNYGYTF. The CDR3 coding sequence is TGTGCCAGCAGTCTAACCCTCGAGGACAGAGCGACTAACTATGGCTACACCTTC.

V and J are TRBV10-3 and TRBJ2-7; 7 bases map to TRBD1. After removal of 7 bases from V and 0 bases from J, the junction contained 6 bases not matched to a gene. The CDR3 is 14 amino acids. Germline CDR1 is ENHRY and CDR2 is SYGVKD. Here the CDR3 DNA reads TGTGCCATCACCCCGGGACAGACCTCCTACGAGCAGTACTTC. Its translation is CAITPGQTSYEQYF.

DNA for the CDR3: TGCAGTGCTAGGTCAGTCTATGGCTACACCTTC. Translating gives CSARSVYGYTF. This chain uses TRBV20-1 with TRBJ1-2; D not certain. This CDR3 has 11 amino acids. Trimming stripped 3 bases from V and 4 bases from J, with 6 bases between. Germline V gene sequence: CDR1 DFQATT, CDR2 SNEGSKA (reference sequence).

The rearrangement uses TRBV19 and TRBJ1-5, with 7 bases lining up with TRBD1. The CDR3 runs to 15 residues. Germline CDR1 is LNHDA and CDR2 is SQIVND (reference sequence). V shed 3 bases, J shed 7 bases, and the junction held 9 bases outside the gene matches. The CDR3 loop is CASSITAGGRQPQHF. The DNA for the CDR3 is TGTGCCAGTAGTATTACGGCAGGGGGTCGCCAGCCCCAGCATTTT.

The V and J genes are TRBV28 and TRBJ1-6; 7 positions match TRBD1. The length of the CDR3 is 16 residues. V trimming: 6 bases; J trimming: 7 bases; junction bases outside the gene matches: 12. CDR1 is MDHEN and CDR2 is SYDVKM in the germline V gene. CDR3 in DNA: TGTGCCAGCAGCCCCTCGACAGGGAAACAAAATTCACCCCTCCACTTT. The encoded protein is CASSPSTGKQNSPLHF.

The J gene is TRBJ2-1, the V gene TRBV24-1; a weak D match, TRBD2 (6 bases). Germline CDR1 reads KGHDR; CDR2 reads SFDVKD. The V end lost 2 bases, the J end lost 1 base, and 11 bases lay between the germline ends. This CDR3 region has 16 residues. CDR3 nucleotide sequence: TGTGCCACCAGTGATTCCCGGAGCGGGTCCTACAATGAGCAGTTCTTC. Translating gives CATSDSRSGSYNEQFF.

On this clone itself: Other DNA sequences in the sample encode the same CDR3. This chain connects TRBV29-1 to TRBJ2-5; D possibly corresponds to TRBD1 (6 bases). Between the trimmed V and J ends, which lost 6 bases and 5 bases, there was a span of 10 bases. Looked up from germline, CDR1 is SQVTM and CDR2 is ANQGSEA. This CDR3 has 11 amino acids. The CDR3 region is CSVERGETQYF. The CDR3 region has the DNA TGCAGCGTCGAAAGGGGGGAGACCCAGTACTTC.

By frequency in the sample, this clone is medium-sized. Other DNA sequences from this sample encode an identical CDR3 as well. The chain is built from TRBV6-5 and TRBJ1-6; TRBD1 is a possible D gene (5 bases). Per the germline V gene, CDR1 is MNHEY and CDR2 is SVGAGI. The CDR3 is made up of 13 amino acids. The V gene lost 2 bases and the J gene lost 9 bases, with 8 bases spanning the gap. In DNA, the CDR3 is TGTGCCAGCAGTTACCAGGGTACTTCACCCCTCCACTTT. Its protein is CASSYQGTSPLHF.

This chain connects TRBV7-8 to TRBJ2-3; weak D call: TRBD2 (6 bases). Germline-derived CDR1 and CDR2 are SGHVS and FQNEAQ. With 0 bases removed from V and 5 bases from J, the gap between germline ends came to 6 bases. This CDR3 has 13 amino acids. The DNA for the CDR3 is TGTGCCAGCAGCTTAGCGCGGGGAGATACGCAGTATTTT. This sequence encodes CASSLARGDTQYF.

This rearrangement joins TRBV4-1 to TRBJ1-4, with 7 bases lining up with TRBD1. The V gene end was trimmed by 1 base and the J gene end by 3 bases; junction bases not matched to a gene: 8. Germline assignment: CDR1 MGHRA and CDR2 YSYEKL. This CDR3 contains 17 residues. The CDR3 coding sequence is TGCGCCAGCAGCCAAGTTATTGACGGGACAGCTAATGAAAAACTGTTTTTT. Its translation is CASSQVIDGTANEKLFF.

This chain's CDR3 is CASRQVPGTSYGYTF. The CDR3, as DNA: TGTGCCAGCAGGCAGGTCCCCGGGACATCCTATGGCTACACCTTC. V and J are TRBV6-5 and TRBJ1-2, with TRBD1 as a possible D gene (6 bases). CDR3 length: 15 amino acids. V was clipped by 6 bases and J by 4 bases, with 18 bases between them. The germline CDR1 and CDR2 sequences are MNHEY and SVGAGI.